Listed below are T cell receptor beta chains from one sample, sequenced in a study of CD8 T cells in Susac syndrome. TCRdb re-called the immunoSEQ multiplex PCR reads with MiXCR, one entry per CDR3 protein. The data hold some 95,000 distinct CDR3 sequences, with approximately 92% observed a single time. Material: CD8+ T cells from PBMCs. The source is a human donor in good health. Both conserved end residues are part of each CDR3. Each record gives: J gene, V gene, D gene, clone size, CDR3 DNA, CDR3 protein. The D gene is left open where the match is weak. Rows may omit the clone size; those that give it use once, few, many or a size class.

TRBJ2-4 | TRBV2 | TRBD2 | once | TGTGCCAGCAGGATCAAGAGCGGGGATGCTCTAGCCAAAAACATTCAGTACTTC | CASRIKSGDALAKNIQYF
TRBJ2-7 | TRBV2 | TRBD1 | - | TGTGCCAGCACTCCGGACAGGGGGCTCTCCTACGAGCAGTACTTC | CASTPDRGLSYEQYF
TRBJ2-1 | TRBV7-9 | - | - | TGTGCCAGCGGGGGGGACAGTACAAACAATGAGCAGTTCTTC | CASGGDSTNNEQFF
TRBJ1-1 | TRBV20-1 | - | - | TGCAGTGCTATGGAGGTGGAAGCTTTCTTT | CSAMEVEAFF
TRBJ1-1 | TRBV27 | - | - | TGTGCCAGCCTCCCCGGACAGATGAACACTGAAGCTTTCTTT | CASLPGQMNTEAFF
TRBJ2-2 | TRBV29-1 | - | - | TGCAGCGTCCGGGCAAGAGGGGCGGACACCGGGGAGCTGTTTTTT | CSVRARGADTGELFF
TRBJ2-3 | TRBV9 | TRBD2 | - | TGTGCCAGCAGCGTACTAGCGGGGAGCACAGATACGCAGTATTTT | CASSVLAGSTDTQYF
TRBJ1-1 | TRBV12-3/TRBV12-4 | - | - | TGTGCCAGCAGCCCCTCCCCAGTGGGCACTGAAGCTTTCTTT | CASSPSPVGTEAFF
TRBJ1-6 | TRBV27 | - | - | TGTGCCAGCCGGGGCCCGAATTCACCCCTCCACTTT | CASRGPNSPLHF
TRBJ2-5 | TRBV20-1 | - | - | TGCAGTGCTAGCCGGGGGACACAAGAGACCCAGTACTTC | CSASRGTQETQYF
TRBJ2-5 | TRBV6-6 | - | - | TGTGCCAGCAGTTTGGGCAGGGGCCTGGAAGAGACCCAGTACTTC | CASSLGRGLEETQYF
TRBJ1-2 | TRBV5-6 | - | - | TGTGCCAGCAGCTTGGCCGGCGTTTTGAATGGCTACACCTTC | CASSLAGVLNGYTF
TRBJ1-1 | TRBV29-1 | - | - | TGCAGCGTTGAAGACAGGGAGGACACTGAAGCTTTCTTT | CSVEDREDTEAFF
TRBJ1-1 | TRBV7-6 | TRBD1 | - | TGTGCCAGCACCTTTGGGACAGGGGGAATCGCTTTCTTT | CASTFGTGGIAFF
TRBJ2-7 | TRBV2 | TRBD2 | - | TGTGCCAGCAGTGAACTTGGGACTAGCCTGGACGAGCAGTACTTC | CASSELGTSLDEQYF
TRBJ2-6 | TRBV9 | TRBD2 | - | TGTGCCAGCAGCGCCGACCCGACTAGCGGGGCCAACGTCCTGACTTTC | CASSADPTSGANVLTF